This T cell receptor (beta chain) is from a study of blood T cell repertoires in COVID-19. About the research overall: In each case, the material was cDNA or gDNA derived from T cells, B-cell-depleted T cells, or PBMCs.

On this clone: Sequence at one end of the junction differs from germline and may be a read error.

The CDR3 contains 11 residues. Looked up from germline, CDR1 is LGHDT and CDR2 is YNNKEL (reference sequence). The repertoire was sequenced with immunoSEQ multiplex PCR; TCRdb's copy has only in-frame clones and lacks some. The table lists over 250,000 clones, roughly 91% of them singletons. This chain links TRBV3-1 (or the pseudogene TRBV3-2) with TRBJ2-7; 10 bases are shared with TRBD1. This TCR came from an older woman in a cohort exposed to, infected with or recovered from COVID-19 (not recorded which). Material for sequencing was PBMCs or T cells enriched from blood (not recorded which). CDR3 coding DNA: TGTGCCAGCAGCCAGTCCGGGACAGGGGTTTTC. Amino acids: CASSQSGTGVF.